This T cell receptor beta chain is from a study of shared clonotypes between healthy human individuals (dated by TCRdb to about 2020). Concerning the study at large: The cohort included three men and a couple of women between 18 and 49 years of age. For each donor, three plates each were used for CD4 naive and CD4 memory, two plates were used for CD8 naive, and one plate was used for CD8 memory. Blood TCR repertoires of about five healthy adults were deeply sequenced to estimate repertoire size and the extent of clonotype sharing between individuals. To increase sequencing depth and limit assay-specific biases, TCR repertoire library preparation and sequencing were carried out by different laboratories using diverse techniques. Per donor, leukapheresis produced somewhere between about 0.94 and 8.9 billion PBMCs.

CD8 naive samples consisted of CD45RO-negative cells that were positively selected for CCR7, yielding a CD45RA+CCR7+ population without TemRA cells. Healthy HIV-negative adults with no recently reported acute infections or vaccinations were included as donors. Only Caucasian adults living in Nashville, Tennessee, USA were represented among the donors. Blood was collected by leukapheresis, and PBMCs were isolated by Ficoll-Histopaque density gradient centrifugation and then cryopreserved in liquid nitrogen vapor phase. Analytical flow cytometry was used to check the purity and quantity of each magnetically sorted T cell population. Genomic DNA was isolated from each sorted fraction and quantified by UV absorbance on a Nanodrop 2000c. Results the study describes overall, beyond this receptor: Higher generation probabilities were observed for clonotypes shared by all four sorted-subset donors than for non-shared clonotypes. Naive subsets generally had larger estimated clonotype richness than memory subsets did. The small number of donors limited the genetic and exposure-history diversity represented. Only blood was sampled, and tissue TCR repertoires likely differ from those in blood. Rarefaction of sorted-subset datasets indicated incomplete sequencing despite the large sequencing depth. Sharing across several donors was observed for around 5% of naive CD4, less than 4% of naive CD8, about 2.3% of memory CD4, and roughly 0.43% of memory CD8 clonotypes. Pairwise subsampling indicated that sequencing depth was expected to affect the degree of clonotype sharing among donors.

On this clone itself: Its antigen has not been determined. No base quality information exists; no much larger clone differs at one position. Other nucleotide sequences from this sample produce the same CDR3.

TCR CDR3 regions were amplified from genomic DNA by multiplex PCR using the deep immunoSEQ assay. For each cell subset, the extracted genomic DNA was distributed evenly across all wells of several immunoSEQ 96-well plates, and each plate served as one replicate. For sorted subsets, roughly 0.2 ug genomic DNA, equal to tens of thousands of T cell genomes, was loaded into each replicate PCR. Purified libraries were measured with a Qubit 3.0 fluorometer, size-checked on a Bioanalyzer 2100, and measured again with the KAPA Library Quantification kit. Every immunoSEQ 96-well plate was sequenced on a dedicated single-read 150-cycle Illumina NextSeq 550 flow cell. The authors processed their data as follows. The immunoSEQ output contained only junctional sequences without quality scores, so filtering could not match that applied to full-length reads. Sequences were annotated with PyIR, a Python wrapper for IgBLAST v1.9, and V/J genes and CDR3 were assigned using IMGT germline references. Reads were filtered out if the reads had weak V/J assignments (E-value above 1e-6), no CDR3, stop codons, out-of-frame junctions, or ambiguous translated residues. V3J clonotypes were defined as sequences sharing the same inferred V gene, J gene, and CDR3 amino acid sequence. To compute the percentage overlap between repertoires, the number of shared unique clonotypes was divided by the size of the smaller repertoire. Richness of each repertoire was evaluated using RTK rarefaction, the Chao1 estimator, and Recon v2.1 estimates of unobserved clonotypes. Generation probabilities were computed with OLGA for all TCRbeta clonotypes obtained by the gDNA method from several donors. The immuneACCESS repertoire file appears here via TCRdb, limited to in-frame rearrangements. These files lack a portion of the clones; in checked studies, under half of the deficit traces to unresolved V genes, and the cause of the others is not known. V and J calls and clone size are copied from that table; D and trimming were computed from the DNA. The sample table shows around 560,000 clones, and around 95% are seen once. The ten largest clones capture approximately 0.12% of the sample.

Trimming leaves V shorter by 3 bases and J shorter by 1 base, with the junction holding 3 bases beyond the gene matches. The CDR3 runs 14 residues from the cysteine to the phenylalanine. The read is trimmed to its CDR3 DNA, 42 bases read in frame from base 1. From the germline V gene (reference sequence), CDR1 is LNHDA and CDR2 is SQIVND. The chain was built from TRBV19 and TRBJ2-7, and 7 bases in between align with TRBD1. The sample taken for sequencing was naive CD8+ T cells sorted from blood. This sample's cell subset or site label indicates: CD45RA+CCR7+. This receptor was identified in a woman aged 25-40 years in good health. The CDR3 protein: CASSIGRGSYEQYF. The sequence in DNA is TGTGCCAGTAGTATCGGCAGGGGGTCCTACGAGCAGTACTTC.